Listed below are T cell receptor beta chains from one sample, sequenced in a study of blood T cell repertoires in COVID-19. Profiled with immunoSEQ multiplex PCR; TCRdb holds only in-frame clones, not every one. In the table there are 140,000 to 150,000 clones, roughly 90% of which are singletons. The sequenced material came from peripheral blood. The source is a human donor in a cohort sampled during active COVID-19. The CDR3 runs from the conserved cysteine through the conserved F or W. Each record gives: V gene, clone size, J gene, CDR3 protein. Where a row states a size, it is once, few, many or the class of an expanded clone; other rows omit it.

TRBV5-1	-	TRBJ2-1	CASSLGGGAYNEQFF
TRBV21-1	-	TRBJ1-1	CASSHQGECTEAFF
TRBV2	-	TRBJ2-7	CASSDPDLTYEQYF
TRBV6-6	-	TRBJ2-7	CASRVSYEQYF
TRBV19	few	TRBJ1-6	CASSIGASNSPLHF
TRBV30	once	TRBJ2-1	CAWSVPSGYYNEQFF
TRBV21-1	few	TRBJ1-2	CASSMWDKIYGYTF
TRBV11-2	once	TRBJ2-5	CASSPLLAGGQTQYF
TRBV9	-	TRBJ1-3	CASSARRDRAGNTIYF
TRBV28	-	TRBJ2-7	CATSGRIYEQYF
TRBV7-9	-	TRBJ2-5	CASSLRRGGLETQYF
TRBV18	-	TRBJ1-3	CASSPAGEVFLNSGNTIYF
TRBV7-2	-	TRBJ2-5	CASSLSGGRGQETQYF
TRBV11-3	-	TRBJ2-5	CASSLWGEETQYF
TRBV5-4	-	TRBJ2-2	CASSTGGGTNTGELFF
TRBV27	few	TRBJ2-2	CASTKPGGGELFF
TRBV3-1/TRBV3-2	once	TRBJ2-7	CASSQKRFSYEQYF
TRBV5-1	-	TRBJ1-2	CASSFNQGPYGYTF
TRBV14	-	TRBJ2-5	CASSLGRGPIYQETQYF
TRBV7-2	-	TRBJ2-6	CASSLGTGFGANVLTF
TRBV7-6	once	TRBJ1-3	CASSLGWGGAGNTIYF
TRBV4-1	-	TRBJ2-3	CASSQDQTGQTANPDTQYF